Sequencing of this T cell receptor beta chain was carried out in a study of Ad26.COV2.S vaccination and SARS-CoV-2 variants. Study as a whole: The trial was COV1001 and the donor's arm was Ad26.COV2.S. Donor got 5x10^10 or 1x10^11 viral particles of Ad26.COV2.S.

The treatment is: some 19 received Ad26.COV2.S at low or high dose, single or two shots; about 5 received placebo; per-sample allocation not given. The samples date from day 63 after the first vaccine or placebo injection. The assay was immunoSEQ multiplex PCR, and TCRdb's table has in-frame clones only and misses some. The sample carries roughly 320,000 clones, around 85% recorded once. V trimming: 4 bases; J trimming: 0 bases; junction bases outside the gene matches: 5. CDR1 MDHEN and CDR2 SYDVKM come from the germline V gene. The CDR3 is made up of 15 amino acids. The sequences come from peripheral blood, collected in a trial of Ad26.COV2.S vaccine versus placebo. The receptor was isolated from a person aged 18 to 59 who received the Ad26.COV2.S COVID-19 vaccine or a placebo. This chain uses TRBV28 with TRBJ2-5; 7 nucleotides match TRBD2. The CDR3 protein is CASSSTAGNQETQYF. The CDR3 DNA reads as TGTGCCAGCAGTTCCACAGCGGGGAACCAAGAGACCCAGTACTTC.